Listed below are T cell receptor beta chains from one sample, sequenced in a study of shared clonotypes between healthy human individuals. This table comes from immunoSEQ multiplex PCR, and its TCRdb copy is limited to in-frame clones, with some not included. The top ten hold roughly 1% of the sample, which has millions of clones, 85% to 95% seen once. Input material: naive CD8+ T cells sorted from blood. These receptors were collected from a man aged 18 to 29 in good health. Each CDR3 is given with its conserved first and last residue. The D gene is left open where the match is weak. Rows give clone size only sometimes, using once, few, many, or a class for an expanded clone.

>-|TRBV5-6|-|15|TRBJ2-2
TGTGCCAGCACCTCAACGGTCGGGGGCACCGGGGAGCTGTTTTTT
CASTSTVGGTGELFF
>once|TRBV5-6|-|12|TRBJ1-1
TGTGCCAGCGGTCAGGGAAGTGCCCGAGCTTTCTTT
CASGQGSARAFF
>-|TRBV18|-|15|TRBJ1-3
TGTGCCAGCTCACCACCGAGGGGTTCTGGAAACACCATATATTTT
CASSPPRGSGNTIYF
>-|TRBV5-5|TRBD1|15|TRBJ1-5
TGTGCCAGCAGCTTGAACCGGGACAGCTATCAGCCCCAGCATTTT
CASSLNRDSYQPQHF
>-|TRBV21-1|-|15|TRBJ2-7
TGTGCCAGCAGCAAAGCAGGGGACAGTCCCTACGAGCAGTACTTC
CASSKAGDSPYEQYF
>-|TRBV2|-|13|TRBJ2-7
TGTGCCAGCACGGAACGGATTTCCTACGAGCAGTACTTC
CASTERISYEQYF
>-|TRBV28|TRBD2|16|TRBJ2-4
TGTGCCAGCAGCCTACCTAGCGGGGGGGTTACGAACATTCAGTACTTC
CASSLPSGGVTNIQYF
>few|TRBV27|-|11|TRBJ2-1
TGTGCCAGCAGTTTTGGTAATGAGCAGTTCTTC
CASSFGNEQFF
>once|TRBV6-6|-|13|TRBJ2-1
TGTGCCAGCACCAGGGATGGGTACAATGAGCAGTTCTTC
CASTRDGYNEQFF
>-|TRBV9|TRBD2|14|TRBJ2-3
TGTGCCAGCACGGCGGGAGATGTCACAGATACGCAGTATTTT
CASTAGDVTDTQYF
>-|TRBV4-1|TRBD1|15|TRBJ1-5
TGCGCCAGCAGCCAGGAGGGACAGGGAGGTCAGCCCCAGCATTTT
CASSQEGQGGQPQHF
>-|TRBV7-9|TRBD1|14|TRBJ2-5
TGTGCCAGCAGCTCCGGGACAGGGGTAGAGACCCAGTACTTC
CASSSGTGVETQYF
>-|TRBV4-2|-|14|TRBJ1-1
TGTGCCAGCAGCCCCCACGACAGAGAGACTGAAGCTTTCTTT
CASSPHDRETEAFF
>-|TRBV7-9|-|11|TRBJ2-7
TGTGCCAGCAGCTCCGTCGGCGAGCAGTACTTC
CASSSVGEQYF
>-|TRBV29-1|-|11|TRBJ2-3
TGCAGCGCGGACGGGACAGATACGCAGTATTTT
CSADGTDTQYF
>-|TRBV7-9|-|12|TRBJ2-3
TGTGCCAGCAGACATACGCGAGATACGCAGTATTTT
CASRHTRDTQYF
>-|TRBV7-6|TRBD2|17|TRBJ2-2
TGTGCCAGCAGCCCGCTACTAGCGTCTCCAAACACCGGGGAGCTGTTTTTT
CASSPLLASPNTGELFF
>-|TRBV6-1|TRBD1|12|TRBJ2-7
TGTGCCAGCAGTCAAGACAGGGCTGAGCAGTACTTC
CASSQDRAEQYF
>-|TRBV7-9|TRBD1|15|TRBJ2-1
TGTGCCAGCAGCTTAGTGGGACAGGGGGAAAATGAGCAGTTCTTC
CASSLVGQGENEQFF
>few|TRBV19|-|12|TRBJ1-2
TGTGCCAGTAGACAGGGATACTATGGCTACACCTTC
CASRQGYYGYTF
>-|TRBV19|-|18|TRBJ1-2
TGTGCCAGTAGTATAGATATTGAGGGATCGGGACCGGACTATGGCTACACCTTC
CASSIDIEGSGPDYGYTF
>once|TRBV28|-|14|TRBJ1-2
TGTGCCAGCAGTTTCCCTGACAGACTCTATGGCTACACCTTC
CASSFPDRLYGYTF
>-|TRBV28|TRBD2|14|TRBJ2-5
TGTGCCAGCATGGCTAGCGGGGATCAAGAGACCCAGTACTTC
CASMASGDQETQYF
>-|TRBV25-1|TRBD1|16|TRBJ1-2
TGTGCCAGCAGTGAAATCGAAGGGGGCGAGGGCTATGGCTACACCTTC
CASSEIEGGEGYGYTF
>-|TRBV10-3|-|17|TRBJ2-5
TGTGCCATCAGTGAGTCTGGTGGCGGCTGGGAACAAGAGACCCAGTACTTC
CAISESGGGWEQETQYF
>-|TRBV6-4|-|16|TRBJ2-1
TGTGCCAGCAGCAAACCGGGCGAGCCGGGCTACAATGAGCAGTTCTTC
CASSKPGEPGYNEQFF
>-|TRBV5-1|-|16|TRBJ2-1
TGCGCCAGCAGCCTAGGGCGGGGGCCTGAGTACAATGAGCAGTTCTTC
CASSLGRGPEYNEQFF
>-|TRBV5-1|TRBD1|14|TRBJ2-7
TGCGCCAGCAGCTACCGACAGGGAACCTACGAGCAGTACTTC
CASSYRQGTYEQYF
>-|TRBV11-2|TRBD1|15|TRBJ2-7
TGTGCCAGCAGCTTAGACCGGACAGGAGCCTACGAGCAGTACTTC
CASSLDRTGAYEQYF
>once|TRBV13|-|14|TRBJ2-1
TGTGCCAGCAGCTTATTTGGGGGCTACAATGAGCAGTTCTTC
CASSLFGGYNEQFF
>-|TRBV15|-|15|TRBJ2-2
TGTGCCACCAGCTTCGAGAGACCGAACACCGGGGAGCTGTTTTTT
CATSFERPNTGELFF
>once|TRBV5-6|-|13|TRBJ2-1
TGTGCCAGCAGCCCCTGGGTTAGTGGTGAGCAGTTCTTC
CASSPWVSGEQFF
>once|TRBV29-1|-|12|TRBJ2-7
TGCAGCGTTGACGCGGGACCCTACGAGCAGTACTTC
CSVDAGPYEQYF
>-|TRBV9|-|12|TRBJ2-3
TGTGCCAGCAGCCCCGGACCAGATACGCAGTATTTT
CASSPGPDTQYF
>once|TRBV5-6|TRBD2|16|TRBJ2-2
TGTGCCAGCAGCTTGGCTAGCGGGTGGAACACCGGGGAGCTGTTTTTT
CASSLASGWNTGELFF
>-|TRBV7-9|-|16|TRBJ2-7
TGTGCCAGCAGCTTGCCCGATAGAAAGGGAGCCTACGAGCAGTACTTC
CASSLPDRKGAYEQYF
>-|TRBV7-9|TRBD1|15|TRBJ1-2
TGTGCCAGCAGCTTAGCGGCCAGGGGGTACGATGGCTACACCTTC
CASSLAARGYDGYTF
>-|TRBV5-6|-|14|TRBJ2-7
TGTGCCAGCAGCCTAGGGGGGGAGTCCTACGAGCAGTACTTC
CASSLGGESYEQYF
>-|TRBV21-1|-|19|TRBJ2-1
TGTGCCAGCAGCAAAGGGGCTAGCGGGAGTGCTGGATCCTACAATGAGCAGTTCTTC
CASSKGASGSAGSYNEQFF